This paragraph reports one TCR beta chain. Germline V lookup: CDR1 SGHRS, CDR2 YFSETQ. Trimming cost V 8 bases and J 1 base, with 11 bases left between them. This CDR3 region has 13 residues. Libraries were prepared by immunoSEQ multiplex PCR; TCRdb keeps only in-frame clonotypes and omits some of them. The sample includes 200,000 to 250,000 clones, about nine tenths of them seen just once. This sample stems from a study of blood T cell repertoires in COVID-19. This TCR was sampled from a man aged 45-60 years with COVID-19, enrolled during active disease. The chain joins TRBV5-1 to TRBJ2-3, with a tentative D call TRBD2 (6 bases). What was sequenced was peripheral blood. CDR3 coding DNA: TGCGCCAGTCGGGAGAGCGGCACAGATACGCAGTATTTT. Translated, it gives CASRESGTDTQYF.